This entry is about one TCR beta chain. The sample holds a few counts of this clonotype. Its antigen is currently not known. No base qualities exist here, and no much larger clone lies one base off it. Library preparation used 5' RACE. The reads were generated on an Illumina HiSeq 2500. The second PCR ran for about 6 to 12 cycles and used a J-beta primer mix along with a sample-barcoded 5' primer. A template-switch 5' adaptor carrying 12 random nucleotides introduced a unique molecular identifier onto each TCR beta cDNA molecule. At least 2.5 million CDR3-containing paired-end reads were obtained from each sample. First-strand cDNA synthesis was performed from all RNA using the Mint cDNA synthesis kit, with priming by a TRBC-specific oligonucleotide. All cDNA was treated with uracil-DNA glycosylase and then went through a first 18-cycle PCR with the universal primers M1SS and BC2_uni_R. In the original analysis: Each sample was normalized by randomly selecting 1 million high-quality reads, each carrying a distinct molecular identifier. Reads sharing molecular identifiers were discarded rather than binned into consensus sequences. CDR3 identification, clonotype clustering and error correction used MiTCR with a Q25 quality threshold and the strictest error-elimination algorithm. A nonparametric unseen species model using Euler transformation provided a lower-bound estimate of total TCR beta diversity. TCRdb handled the public reads itself, with Q25 trimming in fastp and clone calling in MiXCR, and kept productive beta chains. CDR3 protein sequences are deduplicated, and each keeps its most common genes and DNA. These V and J calls rely on TCRdb rather than the paper's analysis. The sample table contains under 2 million distinct CDR3 sequences; only one count was recorded for roughly a third of them. Roughly 10% of the sample rests with the top ten.

The CDR3 starts with the cysteine, ends with the phenylalanine, and has 16 residues. Solely the CDR3 DNA is kept, with 48 bases framed from the first base. Trimming takes 3 bases from V and 6 bases from J, and the germline ends sit 16 bases apart. Via the germline V gene, CDR1 is SGDLS and CDR2 YYNGEE. The record originates from a study of blood T cells in healthy people across ages (dated by TCRdb to the mid-2010s). With respect to the entire study: In model experiments, roughly one uniquely barcoded TCR beta cDNA molecule per two T cells was captured by template switching. Age-related changes in TCR beta repertoire diversity were measured in the study by deep sequencing normalized with unique cDNA molecular identifiers. The donors were split into four age groups: young (average 16 years), middle-aged (about 40), aged (about 62) and long-lived (82). To avoid experimental bias, donors of different ages were randomly spread across the sequencing lanes. For two donors (one aged 18 to 30 and one aged 80 or older), the study analyzed two additional independent replicas of 1 million unique cDNA reads from the same blood draw.

Systemically healthy Caucasian individuals from Russia, 35 to 50 in total and aged roughly 6 to 95 years, were included as donors. About 9.6 milliliters of peripheral blood were collected from each donor into EDTA-treated Vacutainer tubes. Ficoll-Paque density-gradient centrifugation was used to isolate PBMCs, with at least 6 million per sample. Total RNA was extracted from PBMCs with Trizol reagent, with at least 5 micrograms obtained per sample. For every donor, flow cytometry on a PBMC aliquot measured the percentage of naive CD45RAhigh/CD27high T cells. Summary of the overall study and its limitations: Estimates of total diversity based on one million sequenced T cells were considered lower bounds and underestimates. Because donor CMV infection status was unknown, age-related changes in expanded clonotypes were potentially confounded. As age increased, observed TCR beta diversity per million T cells dropped in a roughly linear way, and a significant reduction was already evident by age about 40. Compared with the aged group, more naive CD4+ T cells, fewer expanded clones and increased TCR diversity were shown by the long-lived group, suggesting age selection. The percentage of naive T cells measured by flow cytometry correlated strongly with observed TCR beta diversity. Bulk unsorted PBMC profiling prevented conclusive comparison of naive and antigen-experienced compartments.

The chain links TRBV9 with TRBJ1-6; tentative D gene TRBD1, with 5 bases matching. The sample taken for sequencing was blood. This TCR was recovered from a woman in her twenties or thirties in good health. The nucleotides are TGTGCCAGCAGCGCGGACGGGGCGGGAGGTAATTCACCCCTCCACTTT. Translation gives CASSADGAGGNSPLHF.